These T cell receptor beta chains were read from a single sample in a study of Graves' ophthalmopathy and Graves' hyperthyroidism. TCRdb redid the calling of the multiplex PCR reads with MiXCR, one entry per CDR3 protein. This table holds about 620,000 distinct CDR3 sequences, about a fifth found once. The sample comprised peripheral blood. These receptors came from a woman aged 18-29 years with stable Graves' hyperthyroidism. Some clones in this sample may be carry-over from other donors' samples. Both conserved end residues are part of each CDR3. The order of the fields is D gene, V gene, J gene, clone size, CDR3 protein, CDR3 DNA. D genes are given only for firm matches. Some rows mark clone size as missing; the rest say once, few, many or name a class of expanded clone.

>.|TRBV20-1|TRBJ2-5|.
CSADQFETQYF
TGCAGTGCTGATCAGTTTGAGACCCAGTACTTC
>.|TRBV30|TRBJ1-2|.
CAWSVGSNYGYTF
TGTGCCTGGAGTGTAGGCAGTAACTATGGCTACACCTTC
>.|TRBV12-3/TRBV12-4|TRBJ1-2|many
CASSLSGGGYTF
TGTGCCAGCAGTTTAAGCGGCGGAGGCTACACCTTC
>.|TRBV10-1|TRBJ1-2|many
CASSPRGGYTF
TGCGCCAGCAGTCCCAGAGGGGGCTACACCTTC
>TRBD1|TRBV28|TRBJ1-2|many
CASSPKGARGYTF
TGTGCCAGCAGTCCAAAGGGGGCGCGGGGCTACACCTTC
>TRBD2|TRBV30|TRBJ2-3|.
CAWSGVKAGGTQYF
TGTGCCTGGAGTGGGGTCAAGGCGGGGGGTACGCAGTATTTT
>.|TRBV28|TRBJ1-5|many
CASSSPWPQHF
TGTGCCAGCAGTTCCCCTTGGCCCCAGCATTTT
>TRBD2|TRBV28|TRBJ2-5|.
CASSPRSLAGDETQYF
TGTGCCAGCAGTCCACGATCCCTAGCGGGAGACGAGACCCAGTACTTC
>.|TRBV25-1|TRBJ1-1|many
CASSEGGNYMNTEAFF
TGTGCCAGCAGTGAAGGGGGGAACTATATGAACACTGAAGCTTTCTTT
>.|TRBV10-3|TRBJ1-5|.
CAISSAVRVRNQPQHF
TGTGCCATCTCCAGTGCGGTCAGGGTACGCAATCAGCCCCAGCATTTT
>.|TRBV2|TRBJ2-2|many
CASSEHAGELFF
TGTGCCAGCAGTGAACACGCCGGGGAGCTGTTTTTT
>.|TRBV6-5|TRBJ2-7|.
CASSSAAGNSYEQYF
TGTGCCAGCAGTTCAGCGGCGGGAAATTCCTACGAGCAGTACTTC